One sample yielded the 31 T cell receptor beta chains listed below, sequenced in a study of blood T cells in healthy people across ages. Combining a sample-barcoded 5' primer with a J-beta primer mix, a second PCR ran for roughly 7 to 12 cycles. From the 5' RACE reads, TCRdb called clonotypes with MiXCR, one entry per CDR3 protein. Among roughly 2 million distinct CDR3 sequences listed, 49% were seen once. The source material was blood. All receptors derive from a woman aged 40 to 49 in good health.

A few counts support this clonotype. The gene calls are TRBV7-8 and TRBJ2-5, with D perhaps matching TRBD1 or TRBD2 (6 bases each). In germline, CDR1 is SGHVS, CDR2 FQNEAQ. The length of the CDR3 is 17 residues. The V and J ends lost 3 bases and 1 base respectively, with 18 bases between them. The CDR3 loop is CASSFFTPRGLQETQYF. The CDR3, as DNA: TGTGCCAGCAGCTTCTTTACGCCCAGGGGACTCCAAGAGACCCAGTACTTC.

This clonotype appeared once. V and J are TRBV6-5 and TRBJ2-1; tentatively, D is TRBD1 or TRBD2 (6 bases each). V gave up 5 bases and J gave up 8 bases, with 16 bases separating them. Germline loops: CDR1 MNHEY, CDR2 SVGAGI. The CDR3 length is 14 residues. CDR3 loop: CASSGRGPPDEQFF. CDR3 bases: TGTGCCAGCAGTGGACGGGGGCCCCCCGATGAGCAGTTCTTC.

J is TRBJ2-5 and V is TRBV7-6; the D is unclear. The CDR3 is 11 amino acids. V lost 8 bases and J lost 11, with 15 bases in between. CDR1 SGHVS and CDR2 FNYEAQ come from the germline V gene. The CDR3 reads CASGSPDEQYF. The DNA of the CDR3 is TGTGCCAGCGGATCCCCCGATGAGCAGTACTTC. The full variable domain, in which reference TRBV7-6 and TRBJ2-5 provide the parts outside the CDR3, is GAGVSQSPRYKVTKRGQDVALRCDPISGHVSLYWYRQALGQGPEFLTYFNYEAQQDKSGLPNDRFSAERPEGSISTLTIQRTEQRDSAMYRCASGSPDEQYFGPGTRLLVL.

The V and J genes are TRBV7-2 and TRBJ2-5; the D gene is possibly TRBD2 (6 bases). This CDR3 has 16 amino acids. Trimming shortened V by 2 bases and J by 1 base, and 14 bases separated the two germline ends. The germline V gene encodes CDR1 SGHTA and CDR2 FQGNSA. CDR3 DNA: TGTGCCAGCAGCTTAAAGCGGAGGGGCTCCCAAGAGACCCAGTACTTC. Amino acids: CASSLKRRGSQETQYF.

Concerning this clonotype itself: Since no conserved phenylalanine or tryptophan closes the CDR3, a read error is the likely cause. This chain links TRBV29-1 with TRBJ2-4, with 7 bases matching TRBD2. The CDR3 totals 16 residues. The germline gives CDR1 SQVTM, CDR2 ANQGSEA. DNA for the CDR3: TGCAGCATTGACCTCGGACTAGGCCTAGCCAAAAACATTCAGTACCTC. Its translation: CSIDLGLGLAKNIQYL.

CDR3 loop: CASSPRGGHDEQYF. CDR3 nucleotide sequence: TGTGCCAGCAGCCCGAGGGGGGGCCATGATGAGCAGTACTTC. The chain recombines TRBV9 with TRBJ2-5; maybe TRBD2 (7 bases). CDR1 and CDR2 from the germline V gene are SGDLS and YYNGEE. The CDR3 is 14 residues long. Trimming removed 4 bases from V and 11 bases from J, with 21 bases in between.

The gene calls are TRBV9 and TRBJ2-1; 9 bases are shared with TRBD2. Germline CDR1 and CDR2: SGDLS and YYNGEE. The CDR3 loop spans 16 amino acids. V shed 1 base, J shed 5 bases, and the junction held 7 bases outside the gene matches. The CDR3 loop reads CASSVLGGGVNNEQFF. DNA for the CDR3: TGTGCCAGCAGCGTACTGGGCGGGGGGGTAAACAATGAGCAGTTCTTC.

This clonotype turned up a few times. The chain uses TRBV5-1 and TRBJ2-3; D is unresolved. This CDR3 is 15 amino acids long. Germline V lookup: CDR1 SGHRS, CDR2 YFSETQ. The V end lost 3 bases, the J end lost 3 bases, and 14 bases lay between the germline ends. The DNA for the CDR3 is TGCGCCAGCAGCTCACGGACCGTTGGAACAGATACGCAGTATTTT. It yields the protein CASSSRTVGTDTQYF. Full variable domain (rest looked up from reference TRBV5-1 and TRBJ2-3): KAGVTQTPRYLIKTRGQQVTLSCSPISGHRSVSWYQQTPGQGLQFLFEYFSETQRNKGNFPGRFSGRQFSNSRSEMNVSTLELGDSALYLCASSSRTVGTDTQYFGPGTRLTVL.

V is TRBV27 and J is TRBJ2-1, with D unresolved. The V gene lost 5 bases and the J gene lost 4 bases, with 15 bases spanning the gap. CDR3 length: 15 residues. CDR1 and CDR2 from the germline V gene are MNHEY and SMNVEV (reference sequence). The CDR3 coding sequence is TGTGCCAGCAGTCCAGACATCTTACAGTACAATGAGCAGTTCTTC. Translating gives CASSPDILQYNEQFF.

Regarding this clonotype: It differs at one base from a far larger clone, so likely a read error. The chain carries TRBV13 and TRBJ2-1; D not resolved. The germline V gene has CDR1 PRHDT and CDR2 FYEKMQ (reference sequence). This CDR3 is 10 amino acids long. This CDR3 reads CARSSNEQFF. In nucleotides, the CDR3 is TGTGCCAGAAGCTCCAATGAGCAGTTCTTC.

The chain has TRBV7-2 and TRBJ1-4; the D is unclear. V was cut by 3 bases and J by 8 bases, with 7 bases left in between. Germline lookup yields CDR1 SGHTA and CDR2 FQGNSA. The CDR3 covers 12 residues. In DNA, the CDR3 is TGTGCCAGCAGCTTTGCAGCCGAAAAACTGTTTTTT. Residues: CASSFAAEKLFF.

The chain uses TRBV29-1 and TRBJ2-5; maybe TRBD1 (6 bases). CDR3 length equals 14 residues. Germline V gene sequence: CDR1 SQVTM, CDR2 ANQGSEA. The V end was cut by 4 bases, the J end by 11 bases, with 23 bases between. The CDR3: CSVAPGASWYEQYF. As DNA, the CDR3 is TGCAGCGTTGCCCCAGGGGCCTCGTGGTATGAGCAGTACTTC.

Only one count was recorded for this clonotype. The J gene is TRBJ2-3, the V gene TRBV2; no reliable D call. The CDR3 totals 16 residues. Germline values: CDR1 SNHLY, CDR2 FYNNEI. V shed 2 bases and J shed 0 bases, with 12 bases lying between them. CDR3 bases: TGTGCCAGCAGTGAATGGGGTAGCCCTAGCACAGATACGCAGTATTTT. Translating gives CASSEWGSPSTDTQYF.

Worth noting for this clonotype: Germline is not matched at one junction end, which may reflect a read error. The CDR3 region is CATSDPGQGNSGYTF. CDR3 nucleotides: TGTGCCACCAGTGATCCGGGACAGGGGAACTCTGGCTACACCTTC. This rearrangement joins TRBV24-1 to TRBJ1-2, with 10 bases lining up with TRBD1. The CDR3 loop spans 15 amino acids. The V gene's germline CDR1 is KGHDR and CDR2 SFDVKD.

The chain has TRBV20-1 and TRBJ2-4; 10 bases are shared with TRBD1. CDR1 DFQATT and CDR2 SNEGSKA come from the germline V gene (reference sequence). The CDR3 has 17 amino acids. DNA of the CDR3: TGCAGCGACCCGACCCGACAGGGGGCCCTAGCCAAAAACATTCAGTACTTC. It translates to CSDPTRQGALAKNIQYF.

There are a few counts of this clonotype. V and J are TRBV5-1 and TRBJ2-7; TRBD1 matches 8 bases. From germline, CDR1 is SGHRS and CDR2 YFSETQ. The CDR3 loop spans 15 amino acids. Trimming took 9 bases from V and 0 from J; bases not matched to a gene: 11. CDR3 DNA sequence: TGCGCCACCTCTAAGGGACAGGAGATCTCCTACGAGCAGTACTTC. It codes for CATSKGQEISYEQYF.

This chain joins TRBV15 and TRBJ2-1; D unresolved. V lost 1 base and J lost 4, with 8 bases in between. Germline V gives CDR1 LNHNV, CDR2 YYDKDF (reference sequence). This CDR3 region has 14 residues. In DNA form, the CDR3 reads TGTGCCACCAGCAGAGCGGACGGTTACAATGAGCAGTTCTTC. It specifies CATSRADGYNEQFF.

The rearrangement joins TRBV6-2 or TRBV6-3 to TRBJ2-5; D remains ambiguous. V was trimmed by 2 bases and J by 6 bases, leaving 4 bases between them. There are 11 residues in the CDR3. Germline V gene lookup returns CDR1 MNHEY and CDR2 SVGEGT. The CDR3 coding sequence is TGTGCCAGCAGTTACGTGAAGACCCAGTACTTC. It yields the protein CASSYVKTQYF.

The chain couples TRBV12-3 or TRBV12-4 to TRBJ2-3; D gene unclear. The CDR3 is 13 amino acids. V lost 5 bases and J lost 0, with 6 bases in between. This CDR3 reads CASSHYSTDTQYF. CDR3 nucleotides: TGTGCCAGCAGTCACTATAGCACAGATACGCAGTATTTT.

Written as DNA, the CDR3 is TGTGCCAGCAGCCGCGCCAACGGCCGGCCCTACGAGCAGTACTTC. Its translation is CASSRANGRPYEQYF. The chain is built from TRBV27 and TRBJ2-7; no reliable D call. In germline, CDR1 is MNHEY, CDR2 SMNVEV (reference sequence). The CDR3 runs 15 residues. V lost 6 bases, J lost 2 bases, and 17 bases lay in between.

This clonotype has more than one count but fewer than ten. This chain links TRBV15 with TRBJ1-6; TRBD1 is a possible D gene (5 bases). CDR1 and CDR2 from the germline V gene are LNHNV and YYDKDF (reference sequence). V was shortened by 0 bases and J by 8 bases, with 23 bases between the two germline ends. The CDR3 runs 19 residues. The CDR3: CATSRDLWGSGELDSPLHF. In DNA form, the CDR3 reads TGTGCCACCAGCAGAGATCTCTGGGGGTCGGGGGAATTGGATTCACCCCTCCACTTT.

V usage is TRBV6-5 and J usage is TRBJ1-1; the match to TRBD1 covers 8 bases. This CDR3 comprises 17 residues. J lost 2 bases, V lost 0 bases, and 8 bases had no gene match. Per germline, CDR1 MNHEY and CDR2 SVGAGI. The CDR3 region has the DNA TGTGCCAGCAGTTACTCCTGGACAGGGACCCGTAACACTGAAGCTTTCTTT. Translating gives CASSYSWTGTRNTEAFF.

Comments on this clonotype: It may be a read error: a sequence one base away is much more abundant. The chain joins TRBV7-2 to TRBJ2-1; 10 positions match TRBD1. The CDR3 has 15 amino acids. CDR1 is SGHTA, CDR2 FQGNSA, per germline. The CDR3 region has the DNA TGTGCCAGCAGCTTGTCGACAGGGGGCTACAATGGGCAGTTCTTC. It yields the protein CASSLSTGGYNGQFF.

The V and J genes are TRBV5-6 and TRBJ2-7; TRBD1 aligns across 9 bases. Germline CDR1 and CDR2: SGHDT and YYEEEE. The CDR3 covers 16 residues. Trimming removed 4 bases from V and 5 bases from J; junction bases left unmatched: 13. In DNA, the CDR3 is TGTGCCAGCAGCGCCCACCGGGACAGGGTTTTACACGAGCAGTACTTC. It encodes CASSAHRDRVLHEQYF.

This clonotype was observed a few times. The chain has TRBV27 and TRBJ2-5; 7 bases map to TRBD2. Germline CDR1 MNHEY, CDR2 SMNVEV (reference sequence). V trimming: 4 bases; J trimming: 2 bases; junction bases outside the gene matches: 7. The CDR3 is made up of 15 amino acids. CDR3 sequence reads: CASSSVASGQETQYF. The CDR3 DNA follows: TGTGCCAGCAGTTCAGTAGCTAGCGGTCAAGAGACCCAGTACTTC.

This clonotype was seen only a few times. The V call is TRBV20-1, the J call TRBJ2-5; 16 nucleotides match TRBD2. The J segment lost 2 bases and the V segment lost 1 base, leaving 1 base of the junction unmatched. The germline gives CDR1 DFQATT, CDR2 SNEGSKA (reference sequence). The CDR3 is 16 amino acids. This CDR3 is CSARGGLAGGQETQYF. The CDR3 DNA reads as TGCAGTGCTAGAGGGGGACTAGCGGGGGGGCAAGAGACCCAGTACTTC.

The chain has TRBV21-1 and TRBJ1-2. TRBV21-1 is a documented pseudogene. The CDR3 loop spans 16 amino acids. The CDR3 coding sequence is TGTGCCAGCAGCAAAGGCGGGGGGGTGTCTTTCTATGGCTACACCTTC. This gives the protein CASSKGGGVSFYGYTF.

This clonotype was seen a handful of times. This chain joins TRBV20-1 and TRBJ2-7; possible D gene TRBD1, 6 bases. The CDR3 length is 13 residues. The V gene lost 0 bases and the J gene lost 5 bases, with 11 bases spanning the gap. Germline V gene data show CDR1 as DFQATT and CDR2 as SNEGSKA (reference sequence). CDR3 bases: TGCAGTGCTAGAGAGAGTCCAGGGGACGAGCAGTACTTC. Translated: CSARESPGDEQYF.

The chain recombines TRBV20-1 with TRBJ2-5, with D unresolved. This CDR3 is 14 amino acids long. The V end lost 2 bases, the J end lost 3 bases, and 13 bases lay between the germline ends. Germline values: CDR1 DFQATT, CDR2 SNEGSKA (reference sequence). The DNA for the CDR3 is TGCAGTGCTAGACCTACCCCTAGAGAAGAGACCCAGTACTTC. This codes for CSARPTPREETQYF.

This clonotype was seen a single time. This chain uses TRBV28 with TRBJ2-7, with D maybe TRBD2 (7 bases). Trimming stripped 3 bases from V and 5 bases from J, with 17 bases between. This CDR3 is built from 15 residues. CDR1 is MDHEN, CDR2 SYDVKM, per germline. CDR3: CASSFPGGKVNEQYF. CDR3 DNA: TGTGCCAGCAGTTTTCCGGGGGGCAAGGTAAACGAGCAGTACTTC.

V is TRBV20-1 and J is TRBJ2-5; either TRBD1 or TRBD2 may fit D (5 bases each). The CDR3 has 15 residues. Trimming stripped 5 bases from V and 3 bases from J, with 19 bases between. The germline gives CDR1 DFQATT, CDR2 SNEGSKA (reference sequence). DNA of the CDR3: TGCAGTGCTCCTCGTTTCGGGACGCCTGAAGAGACCCAGTACTTC. As protein: CSAPRFGTPEETQYF.